In this sample, the clone carrying this T cell receptor (beta chain) is medium-sized. The TRBV12-4/TRBJ1-2 clonotypes were amplified using barcode primers with ligated adaptors. TCRdb itself ran the multiplex PCR reads through MiXCR, one entry per CDR3 protein. This table has over 900 distinct CDR3 sequences, about 6.3% appearing once. Between the trimmed V and J ends, which lost 1 base and 0 bases, there was a span of 12 bases. The CDR3 length is 16 residues. This chain links TRBV12-3 or TRBV12-4 with TRBJ1-2, with D unresolved. The sequence came from a female donor with breast cancer. Sequenced sample: naive CD4+ T cells sorted from blood. Subset specified: naive CD4+ T cells, CD4+CD45RA+CD25-. The chain's CDR3 is CASSLEGSPANYGYTF. The CDR3 region has the DNA TGTGCCAGCAGTTTAGAGGGCAGCCCAGCTAACTATGGCTACACCTTC.